These 20 T cell receptor beta chains originate from one sample sequenced in a study of naive CD8 T cells in extremely preterm neonates. Generated by immunoSEQ multiplex PCR, the TCRdb table keeps only in-frame clones and is missing some. The sample contains roughly 7,900 clones, approximately 98% of which appear only once. Sequencing input: naive CD8+ T cells from blood. Receptors were obtained from a human donor in good health.

The J gene is TRBJ2-3, the V gene TRBV6-5, with TRBD2 matching 8 bases. After removal of 8 bases from V and 1 base from J, the junction contained 5 bases not matched to a gene. Germline CDR1 reads MNHEY; CDR2 reads SVGAGI. The CDR3 sequence is 14 residues long. CDR3 in amino acids: CASRPAGGTDTQYF. Written as DNA, the CDR3 is TGTGCCAGCCGTCCAGCGGGGGGCACAGATACGCAGTATTTT.

This chain uses TRBV6-5 with TRBJ1-2; 9 bases line up with TRBD1. The CDR3 covers 15 residues. CDR1 and CDR2 from the germline V gene are MNHEY and SVGAGI. V lost 6 bases and J lost 1; bases outside the gene matches: 6. CDR3: CASRPTGGFNYGYTF. CDR3 nucleotide sequence: TGTGCCAGCAGACCTACAGGGGGCTTTAACTATGGCTACACCTTC.

This clone was picked up one time. The chain employs TRBV9 and TRBJ2-3; D gene uncertain. Germline V gene data show CDR1 as SGDLS and CDR2 as YYNGEE. CDR3 length equals 15 residues. Trimming stripped 2 bases from V and 0 bases from J, with 10 bases between. The CDR3 here is CASSVTDISTDTQYF. CDR3 in DNA: TGTGCCAGCAGCGTTACTGACATTAGCACAGATACGCAGTATTTT.

The chain joins TRBV28 to TRBJ2-5; D is uncertain. The J call may be faulty, since TRBJ2-7 better matches the DNA end. In germline, CDR1 is MDHEN, CDR2 SYDVKM. The CDR3 extends over 14 amino acids. This chain's CDR3 is CASSLAYRVYEQYF. In DNA form, the CDR3 reads TGTGCCAGCAGTCTCGCCTACAGAGTCTACGAGCAGTACTTC.

The V gene is TRBV5-6, the J gene TRBJ2-7; D might be TRBD1 (5 bases). With 0 bases removed from V and 3 bases from J, the gap between germline ends came to 7 bases. Germline assignment: CDR1 SGHDT and CDR2 YYEEEE. CDR3 size: 13 residues. The CDR3 sequence: CASSLGQSYEQYF. CDR3 in DNA: TGTGCCAGCAGCTTGGGACAGAGCTACGAGCAGTACTTC. The complete variable domain, with remaining parts taken from reference TRBV5-6 and TRBJ2-7, reads DAGVTQSPTHLIKTRGQQVTLRCSPKSGHDTVSWYQQALGQGPQFIFQYYEEEERQRGNFPDRFSGHQFPNYSSELNVNALLLGDSALYLCASSLGQSYEQYFGPGTRLTVT.

The sample holds one count of this clone. The V call is TRBV7-9, the J call TRBJ2-3; D may be TRBD1 (7 bases). Germline V lookup: CDR1 SEHNR, CDR2 FQNEAQ (reference sequence). The CDR3 runs 12 residues. Trimming removed 5 bases at V and 10 bases at J, with 13 bases between. The CDR3 nucleotides are TGTGCCAGCAGCCCAGGGGGGTGGGCGCAGTATTTT. It is translated as CASSPGGWAQYF.

The V gene is TRBV19, the J gene TRBJ1-1; 7 nucleotides agree with TRBD1. Trimming took 5 bases from V and 5 from J; bases not matched to a gene: 11. The CDR3 has 15 amino acids. Looked up from germline, CDR1 is LNHDA and CDR2 is SQIVND (reference sequence). The CDR3: CASSAEGQLWTEAFF. The CDR3 DNA sequence: TGTGCCAGTAGTGCCGAGGGACAGCTTTGGACTGAAGCTTTCTTT.

This clone was seen a single time. The V call is TRBV7-9, the J call TRBJ2-3; no definite D call. The CDR3 is made up of 13 amino acids. Germline CDR1 reads SEHNR; CDR2 reads FQNEAQ (reference sequence). V lost 1 base and J lost 4, with 6 bases in between. The CDR3 protein is CASSLVFSDTQYF. CDR3 nucleotides: TGTGCCAGCAGCTTAGTGTTCTCAGATACGCAGTATTTT.

The rearrangement joins TRBV27 to TRBJ2-3; TRBD2 agrees at 13 bases. CDR1 and CDR2 from the germline V gene are MNHEY and SMNVEV (reference sequence). The CDR3 is 18 residues long. J was trimmed by 2 bases and V by 4 bases; bases with no gene match: 9. In nucleotides, the CDR3 is TGTGCCAGCAGTTCGTATACGGGACTAGCGGGGATCACAGATACGCAGTATTTT. This encodes CASSSYTGLAGITDTQYF.

This sequence joins TRBV7-9 and TRBJ1-2; D gene unclear. The length of the CDR3 is 12 residues. Germline CDR1 SEHNR, CDR2 FQNEAQ (reference sequence). V was clipped by 0 bases and J by 8 bases, with 7 bases between them. CDR3 nucleotides: TGTGCCAGCAGCTTAGCTGGGAGGGGCTACACCTTC. Translated, it gives CASSLAGRGYTF.

The V gene is TRBV28, the J gene TRBJ2-7, with D maybe TRBD2 (6 bases). The CDR3 spans 15 residues. V was trimmed by 7 bases and J by 3 bases, leaving 19 bases between them. Germline V gene data show CDR1 as MDHEN and CDR2 as SYDVKM. The CDR3 bases are TGTGCCAGCACACAACCGGGACTCAACCGCTACGAGCAGTACTTC. Translation: CASTQPGLNRYEQYF.

The chain uses TRBV28 and TRBJ1-5, with 7 bases that match TRBD1. The J segment lost 0 bases and the V segment lost 2 bases, leaving 13 bases of the junction unmatched. CDR3 size: 19 residues. Looked up from germline, CDR1 is MDHEN and CDR2 is SYDVKM. CDR3 DNA sequence: TGTGCCAGCAGTTTAGAGACCGGGACAGAGACTTATAGCAATCAGCCCCAGCATTTT. Amino acid sequence: CASSLETGTETYSNQPQHF.

J is TRBJ1-1 and V is TRBV10-3, with 11 bases that match TRBD1. Germline CDR1 is ENHRY and CDR2 is SYGVKD. This CDR3 is 17 amino acids long. Trimming took 4 bases from V and 1 from J; bases not matched to a gene: 8. The CDR3 DNA is TGTGCCATCAGTGCGGCGGACAGGGGGCTAGGGAACACTGAAGCTTTCTTT. Its translation is CAISAADRGLGNTEAFF.

The chain recombines TRBV5-1 with TRBJ2-6; 7 positions agree with TRBD1. V dropped 4 bases and J dropped 2; count of bases not matched to a gene: 6. The CDR3 runs 16 residues. Germline CDR1 and CDR2: SGHRS and YFSETQ. The CDR3 DNA is TGCGCCAGCAGCCCGCGGCAGGGGGCTGGGGCCAACGTCCTGACTTTC. The encoded protein is CASSPRQGAGANVLTF.

The rearrangement joins TRBV13 to TRBJ1-1, with 10 bases fitting TRBD1. Germline assignment: CDR1 PRHDT and CDR2 FYEKMQ (reference sequence). CDR3 length equals 15 residues. With V trimmed by 5 bases and J by 7 bases, 10 bases remained unmatched. CDR3 protein: CASSHRQGAKIEAFF. CDR3 sequence (DNA): TGTGCCAGCAGCCATAGACAGGGGGCGAAGATTGAAGCTTTCTTT.

For the CDR3, the DNA is TGTGCCAGCAGTTACAACGGGGAATACGAGCAGTACTTC. It specifies CASSYNGEYEQYF. V gene TRBV6-6 combines with J gene TRBJ2-7, with D possibly matching TRBD2 (5 bases). The CDR3 has 13 amino acids. CDR1 and CDR2 (germline): MNHNY, SVGAGI (reference sequence). V was pared by 2 bases and J by 4 bases, with 9 bases between.

The chain links TRBV7-8 to TRBJ1-2; D possibly corresponds to TRBD1 (5 bases). Germline V CDR1 and CDR2: SGHVS, FQNEAQ. The CDR3 is made up of 15 amino acids. Between the trimmed V and J ends, which lost 1 base and 2 bases, there was a span of 11 bases. This CDR3 reads CASSLGGLSNYGYTF. The CDR3 region has the DNA TGTGCCAGCAGCTTAGGGGGCCTATCCAACTATGGCTACACCTTC.

The chain has TRBV27 and TRBJ2-1, with 13 bases aligning to TRBD2. CDR3 length: 17 amino acids. After removal of 4 bases from V and 8 bases from J, the junction contained 11 bases not matched to a gene. The germline V gene encodes CDR1 MNHEY and CDR2 SMNVEV (reference sequence). The CDR3 protein is CASSYAPGLAGWDEQFF. CDR3 DNA sequence: TGTGCCAGCAGTTATGCCCCGGGACTAGCGGGGTGGGATGAGCAGTTCTTC.

The J gene is TRBJ2-3, the V gene TRBV9; 10 bases align to TRBD2. The CDR3 sequence is 17 residues long. Germline V gene lookup returns CDR1 SGDLS and CDR2 YYNGEE. The J segment lost 4 bases and the V segment lost 0 bases, leaving 8 bases of the junction unmatched. The CDR3 is CASSVAASGSFSDTQYF. CDR3 DNA: TGTGCCAGCAGCGTAGCGGCTAGCGGGAGTTTCTCAGATACGCAGTATTTT. Filled out from reference TRBV9 and TRBJ2-3, the complete variable domain reads DSGVTQTPKHLITATGQRVTLRCSPRSGDLSVYWYQQSLDQGLQFLIQYYNGEERAKGNILERFSAQQFPDLHSELNLSSLELGDSALYFCASSVAASGSFSDTQYFGPGTRLTVL.

The J gene is TRBJ2-5, the V gene TRBV18; possibly TRBD1 for D (6 bases). From germline, CDR1 is KGHSH and CDR2 LQKENI. The CDR3 runs to 18 residues. V was cut by 2 bases and J by 0 bases, with 19 bases left in between. CDR3 in amino acids: CASSPMGAPAGHQETQYF. The CDR3 DNA reads TGTGCCAGCTCACCAATGGGGGCTCCAGCAGGACACCAAGAGACCCAGTACTTC.